These 24 T cell receptor beta chains came from one sample sequenced in a study of metastatic and nonmetastatic thyroid tumors. TCRdb used MiXCR to call clones anew from the PCR reads. This table has tens of thousands of clones, about 12% appearing once. Prior to thyroid surgery, none of the patients had received any treatment. Sequencing used tumor tissue. Every receptor here comes from a female donor with papillary thyroid cancer or a benign thyroid nodule (not recorded which). Some clones in this sample may be carry-over from other donors' samples.

This clone was detected many times. J is TRBJ2-1 and V is TRBV9; tentatively, D is TRBD2 (6 bases). Germline CDR1 SGDLS, CDR2 YYNGEE. V lost 4 bases and J lost 4, with 15 bases in between. This CDR3 is 15 amino acids long. The CDR3 nucleotides read TGTGCCAGCAGCCCCTTTTCGGGGGTTTACAATGAGCAGTTCTTC. As protein: CASSPFSGVYNEQFF.

This clone was recorded at least ten times. This sequence joins TRBV20-1 and TRBJ2-3; D uncertain. V dropped 0 bases and J dropped 2 bases, with 6 bases sitting between them. There are 13 residues in the CDR3. CDR1 is DFQATT, CDR2 SNEGSKA, per germline (reference sequence). CDR3 region: CSARERYTDTQYF. The CDR3 nucleotides read TGCAGTGCTAGAGAGCGCTACACAGATACGCAGTATTTT.

This clone occurred many times. The same CDR3 can be traced to other DNA sequences in this sample. The chain links TRBV10-3 to TRBJ2-7, with D tentatively TRBD2 (6 bases). V shed 6 bases and J shed 7 bases, with 16 bases lying between them. The V gene's germline CDR1 is ENHRY and CDR2 SYGVKD. CDR3 length: 13 amino acids. This CDR3 is CAIRGSGGSEQYF. CDR3 DNA: TGTGCCATCAGGGGTAGCGGAGGGTCGGAGCAGTACTTC.

This clone was counted at least ten times. The V gene is TRBV6-1, the J gene TRBJ1-2; unclear D gene. This CDR3 contains 12 residues. V was clipped by 2 bases and J by 8 bases, with 9 bases between them. CDR1 and CDR2 from the germline V gene are MNHNS and SASEGT. The CDR3 protein is CASSELQGGYTF. The CDR3 bases are TGTGCCAGCAGTGAACTCCAAGGCGGCTACACCTTC.

Many counts were recorded for this clone. The V and J genes are TRBV18 and TRBJ2-7; 7 nucleotides align to TRBD1. CDR3 length: 13 amino acids. After removal of 4 bases from V and 0 bases from J, the junction contained 0 bases not matched to a gene. The germline V gene encodes CDR1 KGHSH and CDR2 LQKENI. CDR3 residues: CASSRDSSYEQYF. The CDR3 region has the DNA TGTGCCAGCTCACGGGACAGCTCCTACGAGCAGTACTTC.

This clone was counted ten times or more. The rearrangement uses TRBV6-1 and TRBJ2-3; 9 nucleotides align to TRBD2. Germline V gives CDR1 MNHNS, CDR2 SASEGT. CDR3 length: 14 residues. Germline trimming cut 7 bases from V and 1 base from J; bases unmatched to any gene: 3. Here the CDR3 reads CASKREEGTDTQYF. CDR3 bases: TGTGCCAGCAAGCGGGAGGAGGGCACAGATACGCAGTATTTT.

To note about this clone: A much larger clone differs by one base, so this may be a read error. The chain employs TRBV15 and TRBJ2-7, with a possible D match to TRBD2 (6 bases). Germline values: CDR1 LNHNV, CDR2 YYDKDF (reference sequence). The germline V and J ends were trimmed by 1 base and 2 bases, with 12 bases remaining between them. The CDR3 spans 15 residues. The CDR3 here is CATSRVLLAAYEQYF. The CDR3, as DNA: TGTGCCACCAGCAGAGTTCTACTAGCTGCCTACGAGCAGTACTTC. Full variable domain (remainder filled in from reference TRBV15 and TRBJ2-7): DAMVIQNPRYQVTQFGKPVTLSCSQTLNHNVMYWYQQKSSQAPKLLFHYYDKDFNNEADTPDNFQSRRPNTSFCFLDIRSPGLGDTAMYLCATSRVLLAAYEQYFGPGTRLTVT.

J is TRBJ1-1 and V is TRBV6-5; D is possibly TRBD1 (6 bases). The CDR3 spans 14 residues. The V end lost 0 bases, the J end lost 14 bases, and 19 bases lay between the germline ends. CDR1 is MNHEY, CDR2 SVGAGI, per germline. This CDR3 is CASSYSGGKTEVFF. The CDR3, as DNA: TGTGCCAGCAGTTACTCAGGGGGGAAAACTGAAGTCTTCTTT.

Ten or more counts support this clone. The gene calls are TRBV28 and TRBJ2-5; no clear D. This CDR3 has 14 amino acids. Germline V gene lookup returns CDR1 MDHEN and CDR2 SYDVKM. Trimming shortened V by 10 bases and J by 0 bases, and 15 bases separated the two germline ends. The CDR3 region is CATLPPGYQETQYF. Written as DNA, the CDR3 is TGTGCCACCTTGCCCCCGGGCTACCAAGAGACCCAGTACTTC.

Worth noting for this clone: It may be a read error: a sequence one base away is much more abundant. V and J are TRBV7-2 and TRBJ2-7; D perhaps matches TRBD2 (5 bases). Germline V gene sequence: CDR1 SGHTA, CDR2 FQGNSA. Trimming removed 0 bases at V and 3 bases at J, with 6 bases between. This CDR3 contains 13 residues. CDR3 DNA sequence: TGTGCCAGCAGCTTAGCCGGGGACTACGAGCAGTACTTC. It yields the protein CASSLAGDYEQYF.

V is TRBV30 and J is TRBJ2-3; 13 positions agree with TRBD2. With 5 bases clipped from V and 7 bases from J, the junction kept 6 bases outside the gene matches. CDR3 length: 14 residues. Germline V lookup: CDR1 GTSNPN, CDR2 SVGIG (reference sequence). CDR3 coding DNA: TGTGCCTGGGAAGGACTAGCGGGAGAGAATACGCAGTATTTT. The encoded protein is CAWEGLAGENTQYF.

On this clone itself: Mismatch with germline at one junction end may stem from a read error. CDR3 DNA sequence: TGTGCCAGCTCACCACCGTGGGTGCGGGTTGACAATGAGCGGTTCTTC. It codes for CASSPPWVRVDNERFF. The chain combines TRBV18 with TRBJ2-1; a weak D match, TRBD2 (5 bases). The CDR3 has 16 amino acids. From germline, CDR1 is KGHSH and CDR2 LQKENI.

The J gene is TRBJ1-3, the V gene TRBV10-3; possibly TRBD1 for D (6 bases). From germline, CDR1 is ENHRY and CDR2 SYGVKD. CDR3 length equals 16 residues. Trimming cost V 8 bases and J 0 bases, with 17 bases left between them. The CDR3 sequence is CAIGPGGPSSGNTIYF. The CDR3 DNA follows: TGTGCCATCGGACCCGGGGGGCCTTCCTCTGGAAACACCATATATTTT.

Of note for this clone: A much larger clone differs from this one at a single base, so this may be a read error. This sequence joins TRBV3-1 and TRBJ2-7; D is unclear. CDR3 length equals 15 residues. Germline assignment: CDR1 LGHDT and CDR2 YNNKEL (reference sequence). The CDR3 DNA follows: TGTGCCAGCAGCCTGGCGAACCTGAGTATCCACGAGCACTACTTC. This codes for CASSLANLSIHEHYF.

This clone has at least ten counts. This chain uses TRBV6-5 with TRBJ1-2; D not certain. V lost 0 bases and J lost 4, with 12 bases in between. Per germline, CDR1 MNHEY and CDR2 SVGAGI. There are 15 residues in the CDR3. The CDR3 nucleotides are TGTGCCAGCAGTTACTCTTTGCAGGCAACCTATGGCTACACCTTC. Its protein product is CASSYSLQATYGYTF.

This sequence joins TRBV20-1 and TRBJ1-1; possibly TRBD1 for D (5 bases). This CDR3 is built from 12 residues. Trimming shortened V by 1 base and J by 8 bases, and 11 bases separated the two germline ends. CDR1 is DFQATT and CDR2 is SNEGSKA in the germline V gene (reference sequence). CDR3 nucleotide sequence: TGCAGTGCTAGAGTTGTGGGGGGGGAAGCTTTCTTT. Translating gives CSARVVGGEAFF.

This clone showed up many times. The chain links TRBV20-1 to TRBJ1-1; D is possibly TRBD1 (6 bases). Germline CDR1 DFQATT, CDR2 SNEGSKA (reference sequence). This CDR3 contains 16 residues. V was shortened by 3 bases and J by 0 bases, with 17 bases between the two germline ends. The CDR3 is CSARTPLAGVNTEAFF. The CDR3 coding sequence is TGCAGTGCTAGGACCCCCCTGGCAGGGGTGAACACTGAAGCTTTCTTT.

This clone has only a few counts. V and J are TRBV28 and TRBJ2-7; D unclear. The V end was cut by 4 bases, the J end by 0 bases, with 16 bases between. Germline V gene lookup returns CDR1 MDHEN and CDR2 SYDVKM. The CDR3 runs to 16 residues. The chain's CDR3 is CASSSEADPHSYEQYF. CDR3 sequence (DNA): TGTGCCAGCAGTTCAGAGGCGGACCCACACTCCTACGAGCAGTACTTC.

This clone was detected ten times or more. The genes are TRBV2 and TRBJ2-7; D is ambiguous. Per the germline V gene, CDR1 is SNHLY and CDR2 is FYNNEI. Trimming removed 3 bases from V and 3 bases from J, with 15 bases in between. This CDR3 is built from 15 residues. CDR3 sequence: CASSDPPPSSYEQYF. CDR3 nucleotide sequence: TGTGCCAGCAGTGATCCACCGCCTAGTAGCTACGAGCAGTACTTC.

This clone was observed a handful of times. V usage is TRBV29-1 and J usage is TRBJ2-3; TRBD1 aligns across 7 bases. The tail of the sequence fits TRBJ1-5 better, so the J call may be wrong. Per the germline V gene, CDR1 is SQVTM and CDR2 is ANQGSEA. The CDR3 length is 12 residues. The CDR3 nucleotides are TGCAGCGTTGGACAGGGCGGGGATACGCAGCATTTT. The encoded protein is CSVGQGGDTQHF.

This clone occurred many times. The chain couples TRBV20-1 to TRBJ1-5, with 7 nucleotides matching TRBD1. This CDR3 contains 14 residues. Trimming removed 2 bases from V and 2 bases from J; junction bases left unmatched: 3. Germline assignment: CDR1 DFQATT and CDR2 SNEGSKA (reference sequence). CDR3 sequence reads: CSARQGGGNQPQHF. The CDR3 DNA reads as TGCAGTGCTAGACAGGGGGGAGGCAATCAGCCCCAGCATTTT.

In this sample, this clone turned up many times. V gene TRBV7-9 combines with J gene TRBJ1-1, with D perhaps matching TRBD1 (6 bases). Germline assignment: CDR1 SEHNR and CDR2 FQNEAQ (reference sequence). V was cut by 8 bases and J by 4 bases, with 14 bases left in between. CDR3 size: 13 residues. The CDR3 loop reads CASGRAGATEAFF. CDR3 bases: TGTGCCAGCGGGAGAGCGGGGGCCACTGAAGCTTTCTTT.

Ten or more counts support this clone. The chain has TRBV29-1 and TRBJ2-3; D is uncertain. V lost 4 bases to trimming and J lost 3 bases, with 5 bases between them. Germline V gives CDR1 SQVTM, CDR2 ANQGSEA. CDR3 length: 11 residues. The CDR3 region is CSVAFTDTQYF. Here the CDR3 DNA reads TGCAGCGTTGCGTTTACAGATACGCAGTATTTT.

As for this clone: An end of the junction does not agree with germline; a read error may underlie this. Other DNA sequences in this sample translate to the same CDR3. This chain joins TRBV11-1 and TRBJ2-6; 8 bases are a match to TRBD1. Germline assignment: CDR1 SGHAT and CDR2 FQDESV (reference sequence). This CDR3 spans 18 amino acids. The CDR3 DNA sequence: TGTGCCAGCAGCTCCTACCCCGGACAGGGTGCTGGGGCAAACGTCCTGACTTTC. Protein sequence: CASSSYPGQGAGANVLTF.